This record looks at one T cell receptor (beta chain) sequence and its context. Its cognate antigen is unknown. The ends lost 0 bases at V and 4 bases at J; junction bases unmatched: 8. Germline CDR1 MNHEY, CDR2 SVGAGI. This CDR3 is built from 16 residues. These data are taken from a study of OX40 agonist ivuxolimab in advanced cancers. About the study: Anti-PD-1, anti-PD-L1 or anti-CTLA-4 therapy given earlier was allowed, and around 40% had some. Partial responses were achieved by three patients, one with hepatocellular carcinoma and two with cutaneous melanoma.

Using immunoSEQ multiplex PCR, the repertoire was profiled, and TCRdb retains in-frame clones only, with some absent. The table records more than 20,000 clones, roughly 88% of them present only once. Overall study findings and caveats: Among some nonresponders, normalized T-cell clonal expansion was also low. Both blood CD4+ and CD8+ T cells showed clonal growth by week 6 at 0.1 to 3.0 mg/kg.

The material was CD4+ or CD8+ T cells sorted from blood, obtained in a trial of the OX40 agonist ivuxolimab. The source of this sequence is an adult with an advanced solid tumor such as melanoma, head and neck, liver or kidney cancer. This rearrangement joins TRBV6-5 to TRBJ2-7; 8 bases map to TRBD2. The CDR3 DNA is TGTGCCAGCAGTTACTCGGTGGTAGCGGGATCATACGAGCAGTACTTC. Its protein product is CASSYSVVAGSYEQYF.